The clone carrying this T cell receptor beta chain was seen a handful of times. Its antigen is still unknown. This sample was included in a study of memory CD4+ T cells and cytomegalovirus serostatus. Background on the study: Healthy Belgian adult donors included nine or ten CMV-positive and 24 CMV-negative people. Study observations and caveats: CD4+ memory repertoires contained about 40% of the 164 reported CMV TCRbeta sequences.

The sort gate was single viable CD3+CD4+CD8-CD45RO+ cells for memory CD4+ T cells. Total CD4+ T cells were enriched by CD4 positive selection. The repertoire was sequenced with immunoSEQ multiplex PCR; TCRdb's copy has only in-frame clones and lacks some. The data contain some 48,000 clones, 75% to 85% of them singletons. The CDR3 loop spans 11 amino acids. Germline V gives CDR1 GTSNPN, CDR2 SVGIG (reference sequence). The V gene lost 4 bases and the J gene lost 8 bases, with 11 bases spanning the gap. The material sequenced was memory CD4+ T cells from blood. The clonotype comes from an adult in good health and CMV-seronegative. The chain employs TRBV30 and TRBJ1-2; a possible D gene is TRBD1 (5 bases). The CDR3 sequence is CAWMGRKGYTF. In nucleotides, the CDR3 is TGTGCCTGGATGGGGCGGAAAGGCTACACCTTC.